This T cell receptor (beta chain) emerged from a study of tumor-infiltrating lymphocytes in primary liver carcinoma (dated by TCRdb to the late 2010s). With regard to the full study: The five patients, three men and two women aged 30 to 69 years, had hepatocellular carcinoma (four) or combined HCC and intrahepatic cholangiocarcinoma (one). Tumors of the five patients were stage T1-T3 N0M0 with maximum diameters of 4.2 to 10 cm. Samples yielded roughly 3.65 to 7.5 million productive TCRbeta reads; read depth did not differ significantly between tissue types. TCRbeta repertoire sequencing, expression microarrays and whole-exome sequencing were combined in the study across five regions of each liver tumor, with adjacent normal tissue and blood also included. TCRbeta repertoire sequencing covered roughly 35 specimens from 5 patients: around 25 tumor regions, 5 adjacent noncancerous liver tissues and 5 peripheral blood samples. Agilent mRNA microarray profiling was performed on the approximately 26 tumor region samples to relate TCRbeta repertoire diversity to the local molecular phenotype. Reproducibility between technical replicate repertoires was high, with correlation coefficients above 0.95 and mean shared-clone rates approximately 0.88.

Beyond this particular receptor, the publication reports: Because the samples were bulk and unsorted, CD4+ and CD8+ T cell repertoires could not be compared. Just about 7.5-25% of top clones turned up in all five regions of a tumor, which suggests spatial heterogeneity among tumor-infiltrating T cells. Repertoire overlap was found to be higher between tumor regions (mean approximately 36%) than between tumor-adjacent (roughly 17%) or tumor-blood (around 14%) pairs, consistent with antigen-driven expansion. A significantly larger repertoire fraction was made up by the top 250 clones in tumors than in blood (p = 0.039). Only four or five patients were included in the study, and the authors note that the findings should be validated in a larger study. Because only the TCR beta chain was sequenced and unpaired alpha chains were not captured, true repertoire diversity is likely underestimated.

Starting from about 500 ng total RNA, TCRbeta-specific cDNA was produced by reverse transcription with a constant-region primer and ProtoScript II reverse transcriptase. Construction of the TCRbeta libraries relied on three nested rounds of multiplex PCR, following a slightly modified ARM-PCR procedure. Each of the first two PCR rounds ran for around 11 cycles and used multiplex TRBV1-TRBV30 forward primers together with a Cbeta reverse primer. A final 25-cycle PCR with Deep VentR polymerase added sample barcodes and Illumina adapters. Before sequencing, amplicons of 200-500 bp were purified from gel using a QIAquick gel extraction kit. TCRbeta amplicons were sequenced on an Illumina HiSeq 2500 with 250-bp paired-end reads. The original methods were these. Reads were quality-trimmed with Trimmomatic v0.33, and paired reads were merged with FLASH v1.2.11 to recover full CDR3 sequences. MiGEC v1.2.1b assigned V, D and J germline segments to the rearranged TCRbeta sequences. VDJtools v1.0.0 computed clonotype statistics and Shannon-Wiener diversity indices. Except for diversity analysis, only each sample's 250 most abundant clonotypes were used in subsequent analyses to reduce sampling bias. TCRdb ran its own pipeline on the public reads, namely fastp trimming at Q25 and MiXCR clone calling, and kept in-frame beta chains. Rows matching on CDR3 protein sequence are summarized as one entry with the most common DNA and genes. The V and J calls follow TCRdb's processing rather than the paper's. The sample includes 40,000 to 60,000 distinct CDR3 sequences, with 55% to 75% observed a single time. The ten largest clonotypes hold less than 35% of the sample.

The cysteine opens and the phenylalanine closes a CDR3 of 15 amino acids. The only DNA kept is the CDR3, 45 bases in frame from the first base. CDR1 and CDR2 were assigned from the germline V gene as MNHNS and SASEGT. Without any cell sorting, total RNA and DNA were co-extracted from approximately 22-30 mg of bulk tissue using the AllPrep DNA/RNA mini kit. Between late 2015 and 2016, roughly five patients in China with histopathologically diagnosed primary liver carcinoma had surgical resection. At the time of sampling, the patients had chronic HBV infection and had not received any treatment. Each tumor was sampled at five spatially separated regions: the tumor centre plus the superior, inferior, left-lateral and right-lateral poles. More than 75% viable tumor cells were found by histology in every tumor sample. Pieces of fresh tumor and adjacent tissue were cut in half, with one half kept in RNAlater at -80 degrees C and the other half sent for histology.

In regard to this clonotype: Its binding antigen is unknown. One end of the junction does not line up with germline, which may come from a read error.

The sequence links TRBV6-1 to TRBJ2-7, with 7 bases aligning to TRBD1. The material sequenced was liver tumor tissue from sampling region 5. The cell subset or site label, read with the paper, signifies: tumor region T5, tumor centre. The TCR sequence derives from a man aged 40-55 years with primary liver carcinoma and hepatitis B virus infection. The CDR3 here reads CTSTPRRGPILEQYF. The DNA is as follows: TGTACCAGCACCCCTCGAAGGGGGCCGATACTCGAGCAGTACTTC.